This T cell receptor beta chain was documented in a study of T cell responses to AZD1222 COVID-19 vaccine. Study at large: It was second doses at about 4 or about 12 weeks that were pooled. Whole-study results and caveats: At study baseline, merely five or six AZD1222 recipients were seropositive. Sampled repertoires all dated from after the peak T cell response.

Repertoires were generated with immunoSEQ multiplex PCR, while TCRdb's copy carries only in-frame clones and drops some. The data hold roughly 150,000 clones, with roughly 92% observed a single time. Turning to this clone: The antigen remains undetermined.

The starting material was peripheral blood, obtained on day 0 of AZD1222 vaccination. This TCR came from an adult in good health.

In DNA form, the CDR3 reads TGTGCCAGCAGCTCAGTTCCCGGAGCGGGGGGGCTTGGCGGGGAGCTGTTTTTT. Encoded protein: CASSSVPGAGGLGGELFF. This chain links TRBV7-6 with TRBJ2-2; TRBD2 agrees at 10 bases. The CDR3 is made up of 18 amino acids. The junction had 15 bases not matched to a gene; V was cut back by 4 bases and J by 7 bases. The germline CDR1 and CDR2 sequences are SGHVS and FNYEAQ.